The rows below give T cell receptor beta chains drawn from one sample of a study of shared clonotypes between healthy human individuals. Only in-frame clones appear in the TCRdb table, and some are missing; sequencing was by immunoSEQ multiplex PCR. Here the sample spans hundreds of thousands of clones, approximately 73% being singletons. The material sequenced was memory CD4+ T cells sorted from blood. Receptor source: a woman in her twenties or thirties in good health. CDR3s include the opening cysteine and the closing phenylalanine or tryptophan. D genes are given only for firm matches. The size field is filled for only some rows; it gives once, few, many or a size class.

J: TRBJ2-7; D: .; size: .; V: TRBV18; DNA: TGTGCCAGCTCACCGGCCTCCCTCGCCTATGTGCAGTACTTC; CDR3: CASSPASLAYVQYF
J: TRBJ2-1; D: TRBD2; size: .; V: TRBV9; DNA: TGTGCCAGCAGCGTAACCAAGGGGGCACGAGCGGGAGGTAACTCCTACAATGAGCAGTTCTTC; CDR3: CASSVTKGARAGGNSYNEQFF
J: TRBJ2-7; D: .; size: .; V: TRBV7-9; DNA: TGTGCCAGCAGCTTAGGACTTCTCCTGGACGAGCAGTACTTC; CDR3: CASSLGLLLDEQYF
J: TRBJ2-1; D: .; size: .; V: TRBV19; DNA: TGTGCCAGTAGTAAGCGGGCCCTCTACAATGAGCAGTTCTTC; CDR3: CASSKRALYNEQFF
J: TRBJ2-1; D: .; size: .; V: TRBV2; DNA: TGTGCCAGCAGTGAACGTAGCCGAACTAGCTCCTACAATGAGCAGTTCTTC; CDR3: CASSERSRTSSYNEQFF
J: TRBJ2-4; D: .; size: .; V: TRBV5-6; DNA: TGTGCCAGCAGCTCCCAGGGGTCAGCCAAAAACATTCAGTACTTC; CDR3: CASSSQGSAKNIQYF
J: TRBJ1-5; D: .; size: .; V: TRBV7-2; DNA: TGTGCCAGCAGCTCACAGGGCGATCAGCCCCAGCATTTT; CDR3: CASSSQGDQPQHF
J: TRBJ2-2; D: .; size: .; V: TRBV7-6; DNA: TGTGCCAGCAGCTTGAATTCCCGGGACACCGGGGAGCTGTTTTTT; CDR3: CASSLNSRDTGELFF
J: TRBJ2-7; D: .; size: .; V: TRBV28; DNA: TGTGCCAGCAGTTTATACCTTCTACCCTACGAGCAGTACTTC; CDR3: CASSLYLLPYEQYF
J: TRBJ1-1; D: .; size: .; V: TRBV11-2; DNA: TGTGCCAGCAGCTTCGGGGTAGGTTCGGTCACTGAAGCTTTCTTT; CDR3: CASSFGVGSVTEAFF
J: TRBJ2-7; D: .; size: .; V: TRBV12-1; DNA: TGTGCCAGCAGCCCCGTCGGGGGCGAAAACTCCTACGAGCAGTACTTC; CDR3: CASSPVGGENSYEQYF
J: TRBJ2-4; D: TRBD2; size: many; V: TRBV2; DNA: TGTGCCAGCAGTGGTCTTACTAGCGTCGCCAACATTCAGTACTTC; CDR3: CASSGLTSVANIQYF
J: TRBJ2-3; D: .; size: .; V: TRBV5-1; DNA: TGCGCCAGCAGCTTGGCCGGGCTAACCACAGATACGCAGTATTTT; CDR3: CASSLAGLTTDTQYF
J: TRBJ2-7; D: TRBD1; size: .; V: TRBV27; DNA: TGTGCCAGCAGGGCCGGGACAGCCTCCTACGAGCAGTACTTC; CDR3: CASRAGTASYEQYF
J: TRBJ2-5; D: .; size: .; V: TRBV7-9; DNA: TGTGCCAGCAGCCCCAACCTGCAAGAGACCCAGTACTTC; CDR3: CASSPNLQETQYF
J: TRBJ1-1; D: .; size: .; V: TRBV2; DNA: TGTGCCAGCGGACTGTCCGCTGAAGCTTTCTTT; CDR3: CASGLSAEAFF
J: TRBJ2-2; D: .; size: few; V: TRBV10-1; DNA: TGCGCCAGCAGTGACCAGGGGTCCGGGGAGCTGTTTTTT; CDR3: CASSDQGSGELFF
J: TRBJ2-1; D: .; size: .; V: TRBV9; DNA: TGTGCCAGCAGCGTAGCTGGCCCTAGCTCCTACAATGAGCAGTTCTTC; CDR3: CASSVAGPSSYNEQFF
J: TRBJ2-7; D: TRBD1; size: .; V: TRBV28; DNA: TGTGCCAGCAGTTTTGACAGGGGGTGGAGTAGCTCCTACGAGCAGTACTTC; CDR3: CASSFDRGWSSSYEQYF
J: TRBJ2-3; D: .; size: .; V: TRBV28; DNA: TGTGCCAGCTGGGCGGAGGATACGCAGTATTTT; CDR3: CASWAEDTQYF
J: TRBJ2-3; D: TRBD2; size: .; V: TRBV28; DNA: TGTGCCAGCACACCTAGCGGGAGAAGAACAGATACGCAGTATTTT; CDR3: CASTPSGRRTDTQYF
J: TRBJ2-7; D: .; size: .; V: TRBV2; DNA: TGTGCCAGCAGCCGAATCCCTGGGCAGGCCTACGAGCAGTACTTC; CDR3: CASSRIPGQAYEQYF
J: TRBJ2-2; D: TRBD1; size: .; V: TRBV6-1; DNA: TGTGCCACCCACAGCCGGGACAGCGAGGCCGGGGAGCTGTTTTTT; CDR3: CATHSRDSEAGELFF
J: TRBJ2-6; D: .; size: once; V: TRBV28; DNA: TGTGCCAGCACACCCAGGCTGGGGGTTTCGGGGGCCAACGTCCTGACTTTC; CDR3: CASTPRLGVSGANVLTF
J: TRBJ1-1; D: .; size: .; V: TRBV5-1; DNA: TGCGCCAGCGCACAGGGCCGGGACACTGAAGCTTTCTTT; CDR3: CASAQGRDTEAFF
J: TRBJ1-2; D: .; size: .; V: TRBV19; DNA: TGTGCCAGTAGTATAACAGGGTCTAACTATGGCTACACCTTC; CDR3: CASSITGSNYGYTF
J: TRBJ2-1; D: .; size: .; V: TRBV7-2; DNA: TGTGCCAGCAGCTCTACAGGCTGGCGCTCCTACAATGAGCAGTTCTTC; CDR3: CASSSTGWRSYNEQFF
J: TRBJ2-5; D: .; size: .; V: TRBV5-1; DNA: TGCGCCAGCAGCGCGCCCGGGGAGGAGACCCAGTACTTC; CDR3: CASSAPGEETQYF
J: TRBJ2-5; D: .; size: many; V: TRBV10-1; DNA: TGCGCCAGCAGTCGGAACGTCCAAGAGACCCAGTACTTC; CDR3: CASSRNVQETQYF
J: TRBJ1-1; D: .; size: .; V: TRBV7-9; DNA: TGTGCCAGCAGCTCCTCAACGGGGGCTAACACTGAAGCTTTCTTT; CDR3: CASSSSTGANTEAFF
J: TRBJ2-7; D: TRBD2; size: few; V: TRBV10-2; DNA: TGCGCCAGCAGTGAGCCGGTAGCGGGAGGCAATAGGCAGTACTTC; CDR3: CASSEPVAGGNRQYF
J: TRBJ2-5; D: .; size: .; V: TRBV5-4; DNA: TGTGCCAGCAGCTTGTTTAGAGGCCCTAGGGGAGAGACCCAGTACTTC; CDR3: CASSLFRGPRGETQYF
J: TRBJ2-2; D: TRBD2; size: .; V: TRBV7-2; DNA: TGTGCCAGCAGCTCGACTAGCGAACTACAGAACACCGGGGAGCTGTTTTTT; CDR3: CASSSTSELQNTGELFF
J: TRBJ2-5; D: .; size: .; V: TRBV6-1; DNA: TGTGCCAGCAGTGAAGCCGTCGTAGCGGCGCAAGAGACCCAGTACTTC; CDR3: CASSEAVVAAQETQYF
J: TRBJ1-2; D: TRBD1; size: .; V: TRBV5-1; DNA: TGCGCCAGCAGCTTCCTCGGACAGGACGGGGGCTACACCTTC; CDR3: CASSFLGQDGGYTF
J: TRBJ1-3; D: TRBD1; size: .; V: TRBV27; DNA: TGTGCCAGCAGCCCCTCCGGGACAGACCAAAATATAGGTGGAAACACCATATATTTT; CDR3: CASSPSGTDQNIGGNTIYF
J: TRBJ2-7; D: TRBD1; size: .; V: TRBV27; DNA: TGTGCCAGTCAAAGAGGGACAGGGAGCTCCTACGAGCAGTACTTC; CDR3: CASQRGTGSSYEQYF
J: TRBJ1-2; D: .; size: few; V: TRBV18; DNA: TGTGCCAGCTCACCATTGACAGGAGGAGGGGGCTACACCTTC; CDR3: CASSPLTGGGGYTF
J: TRBJ2-2; D: TRBD2; size: .; V: TRBV10-3; DNA: TGTGCCATCCAGCGGGAGAACACCGGGGAGCTGTTTTTT; CDR3: CAIQRENTGELFF
J: TRBJ2-2; D: .; size: .; V: TRBV27; DNA: TGTGCCAGCAGTTTTTGGGCCGGGGAGCTGTTTTTT; CDR3: CASSFWAGELFF
J: TRBJ2-2; D: TRBD2; size: .; V: TRBV6-6; DNA: TGTGCCAGCAACCGAGCGGGAGTTGGCACCGGGGAGCTGTTTTTT; CDR3: CASNRAGVGTGELFF
J: TRBJ2-5; D: .; size: .; V: TRBV19; DNA: TGTGCCAGTAGTATAACAGGCGAAGAGACCCAGTACTTC; CDR3: CASSITGEETQYF
J: TRBJ2-1; D: .; size: few; V: TRBV7-9; DNA: TGTGCCAGCAGCTTTCAGGAGGGGGCGGTCGGTCAGTTCTTC; CDR3: CASSFQEGAVGQFF
J: TRBJ2-1; D: TRBD2; size: many; V: TRBV11-2; DNA: TGTGCCAGCAGCGGACTAGCGGACTCCTACAATGAGCAGTTCTTC; CDR3: CASSGLADSYNEQFF
J: TRBJ2-7; D: .; size: .; V: TRBV6-6; DNA: TGTGCCAGCAGGGCAGGGTGGGGCAATTCGTACGAGCAGTACTTC; CDR3: CASRAGWGNSYEQYF
J: TRBJ2-7; D: .; size: .; V: TRBV19; DNA: TGTGCCAGTCGGGACCACTACGAGCAGTACTTC; CDR3: CASRDHYEQYF
J: TRBJ2-3; D: TRBD2; size: .; V: TRBV4-1; DNA: TGCGCCAGCAGCCCCCAGCGGGAACTTTTGGATACGCAGTATTTT; CDR3: CASSPQRELLDTQYF
J: TRBJ2-2; D: TRBD1; size: .; V: TRBV7-8; DNA: TGTGCCAGCAGCTTAATACAGACAGGGTCCGGGGAGCTGTTTTTT; CDR3: CASSLIQTGSGELFF
J: TRBJ1-1; D: TRBD1; size: few; V: TRBV7-2; DNA: TGTGCCAGCAGCTCTGGACAGGGGAGCACTGAAGCTTTCTTT; CDR3: CASSSGQGSTEAFF
J: TRBJ2-1; D: TRBD2; size: .; V: TRBV7-2; DNA: TGTGCCAGCAGCTTGACTAGCGGGACCTACAATGAGCAGTTCTTC; CDR3: CASSLTSGTYNEQFF
J: TRBJ1-3; D: .; size: .; V: TRBV9; DNA: TGTGCCAGCAGCGAGTCGACAACTGGAAACACCATATATTTT; CDR3: CASSESTTGNTIYF